In this sample, the clone carrying this TCR beta chain turned up a few times. This entry comes from a study of blood T cell repertoires in COVID-19. Study-level information: Italy, Spain and the United States were the sources of the convalescent and acute COVID-19 samples. Sources were T cells, B-cell-depleted T cells, or PBMCs; the material itself was cDNA or gDNA.

The trim removed 3 bases at V and 3 bases at J, leaving 10 bases unmatched. The CDR3 runs 17 residues. Looked up from germline, CDR1 is MGHRA and CDR2 is YSYEKL. Study processing details: Estimation of nucleated cell counts was performed using reference gene primer amplification. Generated by immunoSEQ multiplex PCR, the TCRdb table keeps only in-frame clones and is missing some. That table gives V, J and clone size, and the DNA gave D and trimming. The sample records 200,000 to 250,000 clones, approximately 82% being singletons. The V gene is TRBV4-1, the J gene TRBJ2-2; 7 bases agree with TRBD2. The sample was peripheral blood. The receptor was isolated from a woman between 35 and 50 years old with acute or convalescent COVID-19. CDR3 loop: CASSQQTAGLYTGELFF. The DNA of the CDR3 is TGCGCCAGCAGCCAGCAAACAGCGGGACTTTACACCGGGGAGCTGTTTTTT.